The rows below give T cell receptor beta chains drawn from one sample of a study of CD8 T cells in ankylosing spondylitis. TCRdb reprocessed the 5' RACE reads via MiXCR and lists one record per CDR3 protein. The sample shows around 150,000 distinct CDR3 sequences, 11% of them seen only once. The sequenced sample was blood, either unsorted or a sorted T cell fraction (not recorded which). Receptors originate from a male donor with ankylosing spondylitis or in good health (not recorded which). Both conserved end residues are part of each CDR3. The D gene is left open where the match is weak. Some rows mark clone size as missing; the rest say once, few, many or name a class of expanded clone.

cdr3_nt	cdr3_aa	v_call	j_call	clone_size	d_call
TGTGCCAGCAGTTACAGATCCGGGACAGGGGACCACACTGAAGCTTTCTTT	CASSYRSGTGDHTEAFF	TRBV6-2/TRBV6-3	TRBJ1-1	many	TRBD1
TGCAGCGTTGAAGGTGAGGGGGCCAACGTCCTGACTTTC	CSVEGEGANVLTF	TRBV29-1	TRBJ2-6	few	.
TGTGCCAGCACCCATGGAGGGAGCTACGAGCAGTACTTC	CASTHGGSYEQYF	TRBV5-6	TRBJ2-7	many	.
TGCGCCAGCAGCTTGGTTGGAGAAGCTTTCTTT	CASSLVGEAFF	TRBV5-1	TRBJ1-1	many	.
TGTGCCAGCAGCCAAGATCATAGGACAGGCTCCTACGAGCAGTACTTC	CASSQDHRTGSYEQYF	TRBV3-1	TRBJ2-7	few	TRBD1
TGTGCCAGCAGTTACGGGGGCGGGAGGGGAAGAGACGAGCAGTACTTC	CASSYGGGRGRDEQYF	TRBV6-5	TRBJ2-7	few	TRBD2
TGTGCCAGCAGCTTCTCGCGCTCTGGAAACACCATATATTTT	CASSFSRSGNTIYF	TRBV11-3	TRBJ1-3	.	.
TGTGCCAGCAGCTTATCTCTAATCTGGGGCAGGAACACTGAAGCTTTCTTT	CASSLSLIWGRNTEAFF	TRBV7-2	TRBJ1-1	few	.
TGTGCCAGCAGTTTCCCAGACAGGGCTTTGTTCTTC	CASSFPDRALFF	TRBV27	TRBJ2-1	.	TRBD1
TGCAGTGCTAGCTCTGTGGAGGGGGAGACCCAGTACTTC	CSASSVEGETQYF	TRBV20-1	TRBJ2-5	few	.
TGCAGTGCTCGCCCCCTACAGGGATACAATGAGCAGTTCTTC	CSARPLQGYNEQFF	TRBV20-1	TRBJ2-1	.	.
TGCAGCGTTGATAATTTGAACACTGAAGCTTTCTTT	CSVDNLNTEAFF	TRBV29-1	TRBJ1-1	few	.
TGTGCCAGCAGTTACGCATCACTTTTCACTAGCACAGATACGCAGTATTTT	CASSYASLFTSTDTQYF	TRBV6-5	TRBJ2-3	many	.
TGTGCCAGCAGGGATCCGGGAGCCCCAAGGACCACAGATACGCAGTATTTT	CASRDPGAPRTTDTQYF	TRBV6-1	TRBJ2-3	few	.
TGCAGCGTTGGAGGGGGGAACACCGGGGAGCTGTTTTTT	CSVGGGNTGELFF	TRBV29-1	TRBJ2-2	many	.
TGTGCCAGCAGCGTGAGCGGGATCACTGAAGCTTTCTTT	CASSVSGITEAFF	TRBV9	TRBJ1-1	.	.
TGTGCCAGCAGTTCTGGGGGGGGCCGCGAGCAGTACTTC	CASSSGGGREQYF	TRBV5-4	TRBJ2-7	many	.
TGTGCCAGCAGTTTGCTACTTACAGGGGACGGCTACACCTTC	CASSLLLTGDGYTF	TRBV12-3/TRBV12-4	TRBJ1-2	many	TRBD1
TGCGCCAGCAGCGTCGGACAGGGGGCAATCGGGGAGCTGTTTTTT	CASSVGQGAIGELFF	TRBV5-1	TRBJ2-2	.	TRBD1
TGTGCCAGCAGCTTAAACGGGGGGTCCGACAATGAGCAGTTCTTC	CASSLNGGSDNEQFF	TRBV7-2	TRBJ2-1	few	TRBD2
TGTGCCAGCAGCTTGCTAGCGGGGGGGCAGGGGACAGATACGCAGTATTTT	CASSLLAGGQGTDTQYF	TRBV7-8	TRBJ2-3	.	TRBD2
TGTGCCAGCGGACCAGAAGGCACAGATACGCAGTATTTT	CASGPEGTDTQYF	TRBV19	TRBJ2-3	few	.
TGTGCCAGCAGCTTAGATATGCAGAAATACAATGAGCAGTTCTTC	CASSLDMQKYNEQFF	TRBV7-8	TRBJ2-1	many	.
TGTGCCAGCAGTTACTCGATACTTAGCGGGAGGGACGAGAAGACCCAGTACTTC	CASSYSILSGRDEKTQYF	TRBV6-2/TRBV6-3	TRBJ2-5	.	TRBD2
TGTGCCAGCAGTTACACTTCGGGCTATGGCTACACCTTC	CASSYTSGYGYTF	TRBV6-5	TRBJ1-2	many	.
TGCGCCAGTACCTACATGGGCAGGGCCAAGACCGGGGAGCTGTTTTTT	CASTYMGRAKTGELFF	TRBV5-1	TRBJ2-2	many	.
TGTGCCAGCAGCTTTGCTAGCGGGGGATCAGATACGCAGTATTTT	CASSFASGGSDTQYF	TRBV7-2	TRBJ2-3	few	TRBD2
TGCAGTGCTGAGCCTAGCGGGAGGGCCTCCTACGAGCAGTACTTC	CSAEPSGRASYEQYF	TRBV20-1	TRBJ2-7	.	TRBD2
TGTGCCAGCAGTTACTCTCTCGGTAACACCGTTGTGACAGATACGCAGTATTTT	CASSYSLGNTVVTDTQYF	TRBV6-5	TRBJ2-3	many	.
TGTGCCAGCAGCGAGGCCGGGGACGGAGATATCCGGGAGCTGTTTTTT	CASSEAGDGDIRELFF	TRBV5-6	TRBJ2-2	few	.
TGTGCCAGCAGCCAAGTCTCCGCTCAAGATACGCAGTATTTT	CASSQVSAQDTQYF	TRBV3-1	TRBJ2-3	.	.
TGTGCCAGCAGCTCCGGGACAGGGGCCTACGAGCAGTACTTC	CASSSGTGAYEQYF	TRBV5-4	TRBJ2-7	many	TRBD1